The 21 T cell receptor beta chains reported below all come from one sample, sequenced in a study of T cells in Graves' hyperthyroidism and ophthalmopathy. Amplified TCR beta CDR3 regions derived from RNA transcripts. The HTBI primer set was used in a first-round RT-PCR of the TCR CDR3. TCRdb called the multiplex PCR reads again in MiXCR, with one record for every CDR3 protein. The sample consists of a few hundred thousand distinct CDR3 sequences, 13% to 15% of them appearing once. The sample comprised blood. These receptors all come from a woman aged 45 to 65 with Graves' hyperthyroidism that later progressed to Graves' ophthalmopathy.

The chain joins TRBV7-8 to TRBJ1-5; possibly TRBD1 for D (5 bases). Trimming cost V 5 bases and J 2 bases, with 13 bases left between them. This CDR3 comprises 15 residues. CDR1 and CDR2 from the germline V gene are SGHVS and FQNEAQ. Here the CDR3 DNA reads TGTGCCAGCAGCGGCCAGGGTCGAGGCAATCAGCCCCAGCATTTT. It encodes CASSGQGRGNQPQHF.

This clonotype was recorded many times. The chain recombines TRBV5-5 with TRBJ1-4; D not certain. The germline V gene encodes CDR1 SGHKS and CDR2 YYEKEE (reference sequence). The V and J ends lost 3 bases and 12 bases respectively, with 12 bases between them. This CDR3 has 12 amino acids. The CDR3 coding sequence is TGTGCCAGCAGCTCAAGACGGCAGGAACTGTTTTTT. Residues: CASSSRRQELFF. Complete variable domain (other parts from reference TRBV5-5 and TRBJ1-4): DAGVTQSPTHLIKTRGQQVTLRCSPISGHKSVSWYQQVLGQGPQFIFQYYEKEERGRGNFPDRFSARQFPNYSSELNVNALLLGDSALYLCASSSRRQELFFGSGTQLSVL.

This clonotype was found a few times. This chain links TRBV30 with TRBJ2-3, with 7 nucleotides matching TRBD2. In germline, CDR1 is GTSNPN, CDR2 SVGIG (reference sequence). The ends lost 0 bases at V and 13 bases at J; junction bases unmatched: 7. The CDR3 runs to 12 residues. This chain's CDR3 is CAWSVRGRVEYF. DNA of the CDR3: TGTGCCTGGAGTGTACGGGGGAGGGTGGAGTATTTT.

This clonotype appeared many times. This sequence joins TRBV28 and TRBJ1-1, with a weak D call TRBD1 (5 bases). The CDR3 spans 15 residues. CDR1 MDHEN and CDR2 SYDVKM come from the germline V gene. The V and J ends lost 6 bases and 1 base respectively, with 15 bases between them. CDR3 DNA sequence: TGTGCCAGCAGCTCCTATCGACAGACGAACACTGAAGCTTTCTTT. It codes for CASSSYRQTNTEAFF.

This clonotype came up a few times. CDR3 coding DNA: TGCGCCAGCAGTCTGGGGGTTCACACAGATACGCAGTATTTT. Translation gives CASSLGVHTDTQYF. The rearrangement joins TRBV5-1 to TRBJ2-3, with D tentatively TRBD1 or TRBD2 (5 bases each). This CDR3 has 14 residues. Between the trimmed V and J ends, which lost 5 bases and 2 bases, there was a span of 12 bases. In germline, CDR1 is SGHRS, CDR2 YFSETQ.

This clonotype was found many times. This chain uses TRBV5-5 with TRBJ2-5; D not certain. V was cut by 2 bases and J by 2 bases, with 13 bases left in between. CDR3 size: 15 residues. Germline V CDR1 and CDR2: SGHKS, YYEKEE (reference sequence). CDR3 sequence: CASSFRVGFQETQYF. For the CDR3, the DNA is TGTGCCAGCAGCTTTCGTGTAGGGTTTCAAGAGACCCAGTACTTC.

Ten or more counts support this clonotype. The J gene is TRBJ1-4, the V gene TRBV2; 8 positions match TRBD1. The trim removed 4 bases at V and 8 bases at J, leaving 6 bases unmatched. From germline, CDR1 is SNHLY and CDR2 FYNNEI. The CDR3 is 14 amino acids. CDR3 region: CASSVETGAEKLFF. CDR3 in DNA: TGTGCCAGCAGTGTGGAGACAGGGGCCGAAAAACTGTTTTTT.

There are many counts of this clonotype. The CDR3 coding sequence is TGCAGCGTTGCGGGGACCCGAGCGGACCTCACAGATACGCAGTATTTT. Its translation: CSVAGTRADLTDTQYF. The chain carries TRBV29-1 and TRBJ2-3; D is tentatively TRBD1 or TRBD2 (5 bases each). This CDR3 region has 16 residues. Trimming cost V 4 bases and J 2 bases, with 19 bases left between them. Germline CDR1 reads SQVTM; CDR2 reads ANQGSEA.

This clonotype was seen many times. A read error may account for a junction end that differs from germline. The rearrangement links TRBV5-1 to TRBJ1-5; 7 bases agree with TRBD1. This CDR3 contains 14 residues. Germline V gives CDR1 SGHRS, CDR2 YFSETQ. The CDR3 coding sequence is TGTGCCAGCAGCTTAGGCAGGGGGGATCAGCCCCAGCATTTT. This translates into CASSLGRGDQPQHF.

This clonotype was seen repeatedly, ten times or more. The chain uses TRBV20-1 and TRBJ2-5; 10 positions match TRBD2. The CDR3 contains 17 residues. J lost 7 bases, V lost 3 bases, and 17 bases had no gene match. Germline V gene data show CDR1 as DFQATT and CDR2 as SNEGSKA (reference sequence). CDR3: CSASILASGSAWGTQYF. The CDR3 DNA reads TGCAGTGCTAGTATTTTGGCTAGCGGGAGCGCCTGGGGGACCCAGTACTTC.

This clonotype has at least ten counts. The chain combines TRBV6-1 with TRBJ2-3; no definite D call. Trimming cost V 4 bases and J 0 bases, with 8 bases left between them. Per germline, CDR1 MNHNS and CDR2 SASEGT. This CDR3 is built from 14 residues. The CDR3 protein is CASSGGPSTDTQYF. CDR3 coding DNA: TGTGCCAGCAGTGGTGGACCTAGCACAGATACGCAGTATTTT.

The CDR3 bases are TGTGCCAGCAGCGGATTCAGGGGGCCCCCCGGCACAGATACGCAGTATTTT. Its translation is CASSGFRGPPGTDTQYF. The V gene is TRBV2, the J gene TRBJ2-3, with 8 bases identical to TRBD1. Germline trimming cut 6 bases from V and 1 base from J; bases unmatched to any gene: 12. CDR3 length: 17 amino acids. CDR1 is SNHLY, CDR2 FYNNEI, per germline.

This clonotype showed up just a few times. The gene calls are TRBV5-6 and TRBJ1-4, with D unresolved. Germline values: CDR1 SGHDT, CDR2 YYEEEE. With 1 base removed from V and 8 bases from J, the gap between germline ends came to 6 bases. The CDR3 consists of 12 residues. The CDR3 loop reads CASSLPTEKLFF. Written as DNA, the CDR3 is TGTGCCAGCAGCTTGCCAACCGAAAAACTGTTTTTT.

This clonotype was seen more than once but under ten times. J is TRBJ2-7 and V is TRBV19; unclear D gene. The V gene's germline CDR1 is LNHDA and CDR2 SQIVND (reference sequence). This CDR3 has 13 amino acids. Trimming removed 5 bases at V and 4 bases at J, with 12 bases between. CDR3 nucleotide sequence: TGTGCCAGTAGTTCTTCTAATTTATACGAGCAGTACTTC. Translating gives CASSSSNLYEQYF. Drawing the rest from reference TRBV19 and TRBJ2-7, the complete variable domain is DGGITQSPKYLFRKEGQNVTLSCEQNLNHDAMYWYRQDPGQGLRLIYYSQIVNDFQKGDIAEGYSVSREKKESFPLTVTSAQKNPTAFYLCASSSSNLYEQYFGPGTRLTVT.

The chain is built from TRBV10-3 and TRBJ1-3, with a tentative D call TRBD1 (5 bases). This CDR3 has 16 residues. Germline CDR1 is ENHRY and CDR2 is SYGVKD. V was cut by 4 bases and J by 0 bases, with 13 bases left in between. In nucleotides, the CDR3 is TGTGCCATCAGTGCTCTCAGGGTCCTCTCTGGAAACACCATATATTTT. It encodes CAISALRVLSGNTIYF.

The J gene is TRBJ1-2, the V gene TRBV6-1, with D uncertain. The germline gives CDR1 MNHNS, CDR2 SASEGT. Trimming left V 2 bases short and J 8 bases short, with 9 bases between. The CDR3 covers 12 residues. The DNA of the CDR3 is TGTGCCAGCAGTGAATCGGCAGAAGGCTACACCTTC. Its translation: CASSESAEGYTF.

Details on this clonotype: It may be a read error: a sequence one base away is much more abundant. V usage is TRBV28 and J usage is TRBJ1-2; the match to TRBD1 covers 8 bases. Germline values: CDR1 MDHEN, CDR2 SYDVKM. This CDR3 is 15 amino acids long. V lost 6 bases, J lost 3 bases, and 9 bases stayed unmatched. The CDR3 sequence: CASRSTGEVHYGYTF. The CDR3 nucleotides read TGTGCCAGCAGATCGACAGGGGAGGTTCACTATGGCTACACCTTC.

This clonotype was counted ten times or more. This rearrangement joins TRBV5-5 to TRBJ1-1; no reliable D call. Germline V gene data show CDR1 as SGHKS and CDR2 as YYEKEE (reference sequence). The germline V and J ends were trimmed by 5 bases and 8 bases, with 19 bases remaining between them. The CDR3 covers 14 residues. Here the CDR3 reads CASRPWGTLSEAFF. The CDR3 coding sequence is TGTGCCAGCAGGCCCTGGGGAACACTTTCGGAAGCTTTCTTT. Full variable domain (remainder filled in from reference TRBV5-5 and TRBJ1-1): DAGVTQSPTHLIKTRGQQVTLRCSPISGHKSVSWYQQVLGQGPQFIFQYYEKEERGRGNFPDRFSARQFPNYSSELNVNALLLGDSALYLCASRPWGTLSEAFFGQGTRLTVV.

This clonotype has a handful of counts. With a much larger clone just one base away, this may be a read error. The CDR3 region is CSARLGGFSYEQYF. As DNA, the CDR3 is TGCAGCGCAAGACTTGGGGGCTTCAGCTACGAGCAGTACTTC. This sequence joins TRBV29-1 and TRBJ2-7; tentative D call: TRBD1 (6 bases). V was pared by 7 bases and J by 3 bases, with 19 bases between. Germline V gives CDR1 SQVTM, CDR2 ANQGSEA. This CDR3 is built from 14 residues.

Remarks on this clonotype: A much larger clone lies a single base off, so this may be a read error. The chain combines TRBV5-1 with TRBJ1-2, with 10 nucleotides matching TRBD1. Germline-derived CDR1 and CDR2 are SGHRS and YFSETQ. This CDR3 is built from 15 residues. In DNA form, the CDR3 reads TGCGCCGGCAGCTTGGCCCAAGGACAGGGGGTTAAGTACACCTTC. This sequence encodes CAGSLAQGQGVKYTF.

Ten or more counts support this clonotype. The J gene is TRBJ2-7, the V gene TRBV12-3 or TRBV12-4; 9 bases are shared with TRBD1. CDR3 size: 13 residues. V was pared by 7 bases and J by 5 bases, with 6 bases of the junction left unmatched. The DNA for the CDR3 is TGTGCCAGCACTTTGGACAGGGGCGACGAGCAGTACTTC. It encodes CASTLDRGDEQYF.